A single sample gave rise to the 22 T cell receptor beta chains below, sequenced in a study of blood T cell repertoires in COVID-19. Clones were read by immunoSEQ multiplex PCR, and TCRdb kept only the in-frame ones, dropping some. In the table there are around 260,000 clones, around nine tenths of which are singletons. Sample: peripheral blood. The receptors stem from a young man with acute or convalescent COVID-19.

This chain connects TRBV7-2 to TRBJ1-3; weak D call: TRBD1 (5 bases). This CDR3 region has 16 residues. Per germline, CDR1 SGHTA and CDR2 FQGNSA. V lost 2 bases and J 0 bases, leaving 11 bases between the germline ends. This CDR3 is CASSLYVGGSGNTIYF. CDR3 DNA sequence: TGTGCCAGCAGCTTATACGTGGGGGGCTCTGGAAACACCATATATTTT. The complete variable domain, with remaining parts taken from reference TRBV7-2 and TRBJ1-3, reads GAGVSQSPSNKVTEKGKDVELRCDPISGHTALYWYRQSLGQGLEFLIYFQGNSAPDKSGLPSDRFSAERTGGSVSTLTIQRTQQEDSAVYLCASSLYVGGSGNTIYFGEGSWLTVV.

The chain uses TRBV13 and TRBJ2-7; TRBD1 might be the D (6 bases). V was clipped by 3 bases and J by 4 bases, with 13 bases between them. This CDR3 spans 14 amino acids. Germline V gene sequence: CDR1 PRHDT, CDR2 FYEKMQ (reference sequence). The CDR3, as DNA: TGTGCCAGCAGCTTTGGGGGCACGCGGTACGAGCAGTACTTC. It translates to CASSFGGTRYEQYF.

The chain joins TRBV9 to TRBJ2-2, with TRBD1 identical over 8 bases. This CDR3 spans 20 amino acids. Trimming took 3 bases from V and 7 from J; bases not matched to a gene: 23. The germline V gene encodes CDR1 SGDLS and CDR2 YYNGEE. CDR3 loop: CASSEPGQASQVGLNGELFF. The CDR3 DNA is TGTGCCAGCAGCGAACCGGGACAGGCGTCCCAAGTGGGACTTAACGGGGAGCTGTTTTTT.

The chain links TRBV28 to TRBJ1-2; 7 nucleotides line up with TRBD1. CDR3 length: 16 amino acids. The V segment lost 1 base and the J segment 10 bases; nucleotides outside the gene matches: 15. Germline V gene lookup returns CDR1 MDHEN and CDR2 SYDVKM. For the CDR3, the DNA is TGTGCCAGCAGTTTATCCGGAACGACAGGGAGAAATAACTACACCTTC. This codes for CASSLSGTTGRNNYTF.

This chain connects TRBV13 to TRBJ1-1, with 8 bases fitting TRBD1. The germline V gene encodes CDR1 PRHDT and CDR2 FYEKMQ (reference sequence). J gave up 3 bases and V 3 bases, and 3 bases lay outside the gene matches. This CDR3 comprises 14 residues. CDR3 region: CASSFQGAHTEAFF. The CDR3 DNA sequence: TGTGCCAGCAGCTTCCAGGGGGCGCACACTGAAGCTTTCTTT. Variable domain in full (rest from reference TRBV13 and TRBJ1-1): AAGVIQSPRHLIKEKRETATLKCYPIPRHDTVYWYQQGPGQDPQFLISFYEKMQSDKGSIPDRFSAQQFSDYHSELNMSSLELGDSALYFCASSFQGAHTEAFFGQGTRLTVV.

The chain couples TRBV28 to TRBJ2-5; D might be TRBD2 (6 bases). Germline lookup yields CDR1 MDHEN and CDR2 SYDVKM. The V gene lost 6 bases and the J gene lost 5 bases, with 22 bases spanning the gap. The CDR3 is made up of 16 amino acids. As DNA, the CDR3 is TGTGCCAGCAGGAACTTTGACGGGGGTCTAACGGAGACCCAGTACTTC. It encodes CASRNFDGGLTETQYF.

The V call is TRBV6-5, the J call TRBJ1-1; D is ambiguous. Germline-derived CDR1 and CDR2 are MNHEY and SVGAGI. The V gene lost 0 bases and the J gene lost 1 base, with 6 bases spanning the gap. The CDR3 loop spans 14 amino acids. The CDR3 nucleotides read TGTGCCAGCAGTTACTCGAGAGCGAACACTGAAGCTTTCTTT. Encoded protein: CASSYSRANTEAFF.

The gene calls are TRBV27 and TRBJ2-7, with D uncertain. Germline values: CDR1 MNHEY, CDR2 SMNVEV (reference sequence). The length of the CDR3 is 13 residues. Trimming removed 0 bases at V and 4 bases at J, with 7 bases between. The CDR3 DNA is TGTGCCAGCAGTTTATCTGGCGGTTACGAGCAGTACTTC. Translation: CASSLSGGYEQYF.

This chain uses TRBV6-5 with TRBJ2-2, with D possibly being TRBD2 (6 bases). Trimming shortened V by 2 bases and J by 6 bases, and 13 bases separated the two germline ends. The CDR3 contains 15 residues. The V gene's germline CDR1 is MNHEY and CDR2 SVGAGI. The CDR3 sequence: CASSYLRGAAGELFF. CDR3 in DNA: TGTGCCAGCAGTTACCTGCGGGGCGCAGCCGGGGAGCTGTTTTTT.

This clone was detected only a few times. The V call is TRBV5-1, the J call TRBJ2-7, with 7 bases identical to TRBD1. The CDR3 contains 15 residues. V shed 4 bases and J 2 bases; nucleotides not matched to a gene: 9. Germline-derived CDR1 and CDR2 are SGHRS and YFSETQ. In nucleotides, the CDR3 is TGCGCCAGCAGCAGCCGACAGGGAGAAGCCTACGAGCAGTACTTC. It translates to CASSSRQGEAYEQYF.

This clone was seen only once. V and J are TRBV6-1 and TRBJ2-6; TRBD1 matches 9 bases. V gave up 0 bases and J gave up 3 bases; unmatched junction bases: 12. Germline V lookup: CDR1 MNHNS, CDR2 SASEGT. The length of the CDR3 is 20 residues. The DNA for the CDR3 is TGTGCCAGCAGTGAAGCGCTTTTCGGGACAGGGCTCCATGGGGCCAACGTCCTGACTTTC. It codes for CASSEALFGTGLHGANVLTF.

The chain recombines TRBV6-5 with TRBJ2-3, with TRBD2 identical over 7 bases. The CDR3 length is 15 residues. Trimming took 2 bases from V and 3 from J; bases not matched to a gene: 5. The germline gives CDR1 MNHEY, CDR2 SVGAGI. In nucleotides, the CDR3 is TGTGCCAGCAGTTACAAAGGACTAGAAACAGATACGCAGTATTTT. It encodes CASSYKGLETDTQYF.

This chain links TRBV11-3 with TRBJ2-1, with 10 bases that match TRBD1. J gave up 9 bases and V 5 bases, and 7 bases lay outside the gene matches. The CDR3 has 14 residues. Germline CDR1 and CDR2: SGHNT and YENEEA. The CDR3 DNA follows: TGTGCCAGCAGCATGGACAGGGGGTTTGGTGAGCAGTTCTTC. Amino acid sequence: CASSMDRGFGEQFF. Full variable domain (rest looked up from reference TRBV11-3 and TRBJ2-1): EAGVVQSPRYKIIEKKQPVAFWCNPISGHNTLYWYLQNLGQGPELLIRYENEEAVDDSQLPKDRFSAERLKGVDSTLKIQPAELGDSAVYLCASSMDRGFGEQFFGPGTRLTVL.

The chain combines TRBV7-2 with TRBJ2-3, with 8 bases fitting TRBD2. This CDR3 contains 16 residues. V trimming: 5 bases; J trimming: 3 bases; junction bases outside the gene matches: 10. Per germline, CDR1 SGHTA and CDR2 FQGNSA. This CDR3 reads CASSQYLAGSTDTQYF. In DNA, the CDR3 is TGTGCCAGCAGCCAATACCTAGCGGGCTCAACAGATACGCAGTATTTT.

The chain has TRBV5-6 and TRBJ2-7; D is perhaps TRBD2 (7 bases). V shed 3 bases and J shed 3 bases, with 19 bases lying between them. The germline V gene has CDR1 SGHDT and CDR2 YYEEEE. CDR3 size: 16 residues. The CDR3 sequence is CASSSRGASGFYEQYF. CDR3 in DNA: TGTGCCAGCAGCTCCCGGGGGGCTAGCGGCTTCTACGAGCAGTACTTC.

This clone was recorded a few times. The genes are TRBV27 and TRBJ2-7; 9 nucleotides align to TRBD1. V gave up 0 bases and J gave up 6 bases; unmatched junction bases: 6. Germline V gene lookup returns CDR1 MNHEY and CDR2 SMNVEV (reference sequence). The CDR3 length is 15 residues. The chain's CDR3 is CASSLSRGTGTEQYF. The CDR3 coding sequence is TGTGCCAGCAGTTTATCGAGAGGGACAGGGACCGAGCAGTACTTC.

The chain employs TRBV5-5 and TRBJ2-1; 8 nucleotides match TRBD2. V shed 2 bases and J 3 bases; nucleotides not matched to a gene: 10. The CDR3 is 17 amino acids. The germline V gene has CDR1 SGHKS and CDR2 YYEKEE (reference sequence). The CDR3 DNA reads as TGTGCCAGCAGCTTACGACCTTTTACTAGCGGCTACAATGAGCAGTTCTTC. Translation gives CASSLRPFTSGYNEQFF. Filled out from reference TRBV5-5 and TRBJ2-1, the complete variable domain reads DAGVTQSPTHLIKTRGQQVTLRCSPISGHKSVSWYQQVLGQGPQFIFQYYEKEERGRGNFPDRFSARQFPNYSSELNVNALLLGDSALYLCASSLRPFTSGYNEQFFGPGTRLTVL.

This clone has more than one count but fewer than ten. The chain carries TRBV24-1 and TRBJ2-3, with D perhaps TRBD2 (5 bases). Trimming pared 1 base from V and 11 bases from J, leaving 15 bases between. CDR3 length equals 14 residues. Germline V gives CDR1 KGHDR, CDR2 SFDVKD. As DNA, the CDR3 is TGTGCCACCAGTGATTTACCACTAGAAGGGAAGCAGTATTTT. Encoded protein: CATSDLPLEGKQYF.

This chain links TRBV20-1 with TRBJ2-3, with 7 bases fitting TRBD2. Per the germline V gene, CDR1 is DFQATT and CDR2 is SNEGSKA (reference sequence). The CDR3 contains 15 residues. J lost 2 bases, V lost 3 bases, and 8 bases had no gene match. CDR3 DNA sequence: TGCAGTGCTAGTGGTTCGGGACTAACCACAGATACGCAGTATTTT. Amino acids: CSASGSGLTTDTQYF.

The gene calls are TRBV27 and TRBJ1-5, with 7 bases fitting TRBD1. The CDR3 is 19 residues long. Trimming removed 6 bases from V and 0 bases from J; junction bases left unmatched: 17. Germline assignment: CDR1 MNHEY and CDR2 SMNVEV (reference sequence). This CDR3 reads CASRQTTTGVNGSNQPQHF. The CDR3 region has the DNA TGTGCCAGCAGACAAACAACCACAGGGGTAAACGGTAGCAATCAGCCCCAGCATTTT.

This clone appeared once. The J gene is TRBJ2-1, the V gene TRBV9; D is unclear. There are 12 residues in the CDR3. Trimming cost V 4 bases and J 7 bases, with 9 bases left between them. Germline CDR1 and CDR2: SGDLS and YYNGEE. Here the CDR3 DNA reads TGTGCCAGCAGCTTGGTCGGGAATGAGCAGTTCTTC. Its translation: CASSLVGNEQFF.

The chain couples TRBV9 to TRBJ1-1; D possibly corresponds to TRBD1 (5 bases). The V gene lost 4 bases and the J gene lost 8 bases, with 15 bases spanning the gap. This CDR3 comprises 13 residues. The germline CDR1 and CDR2 sequences are SGDLS and YYNGEE. CDR3 coding DNA: TGTGCCAGCAGCACGAGCTACGGGGGGGAAGCTTTCTTT. Protein: CASSTSYGGEAFF.